The 15 T cell receptor beta chains given below trace back to one sample, sequenced in a study of CD8+ T cells in alopecia areata. It was cDNA, reverse transcribed from extracted RNA, that served as the sequencing template. Some clones are missing from TCRdb's copy, which holds only in-frame ones; the method was immunoSEQ multiplex PCR. The table includes tens of thousands of clones, approximately 64% detected once. Sequenced here: CD8+ T cells sorted from blood, sampled at week 0. Every receptor here comes from a human donor with alopecia areata.

The V gene is TRBV13, the J gene TRBJ2-3; TRBD2 matches at 7 bases. Trimming at V came to 5 bases and at J to 0 bases, leaving 8 bases not matched to a gene. This CDR3 comprises 16 residues. Per the germline V gene, CDR1 is PRHDT and CDR2 is FYEKMQ (reference sequence). The DNA of the CDR3 is TGTGCCAGCAGCCACATCATGCGGGGGAGCACAGATACGCAGTATTTT. It is translated as CASSHIMRGSTDTQYF.

CDR3: CASSLGRMNTEAFF. The CDR3 DNA follows: TGTGCCAGCAGTTTGGGCAGAATGAACACTGAAGCTTTCTTT. The chain recombines TRBV28 with TRBJ1-1; D is unclear. This CDR3 has 14 residues. Trimming stripped 3 bases from V and 0 bases from J, with 8 bases between. Germline V CDR1 and CDR2: MDHEN, SYDVKM.

This chain connects TRBV7-9 to TRBJ1-2, with D possibly being TRBD1 (6 bases). The CDR3 runs 14 residues. Per the germline V gene, CDR1 is SEHNR and CDR2 is FQNEAQ (reference sequence). V lost 5 bases and J lost 3, with 13 bases in between. The CDR3 DNA reads TGTGCCAGCAGCCAACAGGGAGTTCACTATGGCTACACCTTC. The encoded protein is CASSQQGVHYGYTF.

A few counts support this clone. V and J are TRBV4-1 and TRBJ2-5; D is undetermined. V dropped 1 base and J dropped 1 base, with 7 bases sitting between them. Germline V gives CDR1 MGHRA, CDR2 YSYEKL. This CDR3 region has 14 residues. The CDR3 reads CASSQVPSQETQYF. Here the CDR3 DNA reads TGCGCCAGCAGCCAAGTCCCCTCCCAAGAGACCCAGTACTTC.

This clone turned up a few times. The V gene is TRBV27, the J gene TRBJ2-7; D may be TRBD1 (5 bases). CDR3 length equals 14 residues. Germline V gives CDR1 MNHEY, CDR2 SMNVEV (reference sequence). Deletions cut 6 bases from V and 0 bases from J, with 12 bases between. The CDR3 coding sequence is TGTGCCAGCAGCCCCGACAGTTTCTCCTACGAGCAGTACTTC. It specifies CASSPDSFSYEQYF.

This rearrangement joins TRBV7-9 to TRBJ2-5; possible D gene TRBD2, 6 bases. The V end lost 10 bases, the J end lost 0 bases, and 9 bases lay between the germline ends. Germline V lookup: CDR1 SEHNR, CDR2 FQNEAQ (reference sequence). The CDR3 is 12 amino acids. The CDR3 coding sequence is TGTGCCACGGAGGGGTACCAAGAGACCCAGTACTTC. This gives the protein CATEGYQETQYF.

The chain is built from TRBV15 and TRBJ2-3; TRBD1 agrees at 8 bases. Losses at the gene ends were 0 bases for V and 7 bases for J; bases not matched to a gene: 12. Looked up from germline, CDR1 is LNHNV and CDR2 is YYDKDF (reference sequence). The CDR3 loop spans 17 amino acids. This CDR3 is CATSRDPSDRGRNTQYF. The CDR3 DNA is TGTGCCACCAGCAGAGATCCGTCTGACAGGGGTCGGAATACGCAGTATTTT.

This clone was seen once. This CDR3 is also generated by other DNA sequences in the sample. CDR3 in amino acids: CASSLNNEQFF. The CDR3 DNA sequence: TGTGCCAGCTCCTTGAACAATGAGCAGTTCTTC. This chain connects TRBV11-2 to TRBJ2-1; unclear D gene. CDR3 length equals 11 residues. V was shortened by 8 bases and J by 5 bases, with 7 bases between the two germline ends. CDR1 is SGHAT, CDR2 FQNNGV, per germline.

This clone was counted many times. The chain carries TRBV5-1 and TRBJ1-1; 8 nucleotides align to TRBD1. V dropped 3 bases and J dropped 8; count of bases not matched to a gene: 9. The CDR3 has 14 residues. Germline CDR1 is SGHRS and CDR2 is YFSETQ. CDR3 sequence (DNA): TGCGCCAGCAGCTCAGGGGGCGGAGGGCAAGAAGCTTTCTTT. Translated, it gives CASSSGGGGQEAFF.

V gene TRBV7-9 combines with J gene TRBJ2-1; 11 bases are shared with TRBD2. V dropped 1 base and J dropped 5; count of bases not matched to a gene: 7. This CDR3 region has 17 residues. CDR1 SEHNR and CDR2 FQNEAQ come from the germline V gene (reference sequence). The CDR3 spells CASSLDTSGGFNNEQFF. The CDR3 DNA reads TGTGCCAGCAGCTTAGATACTAGCGGGGGTTTTAACAATGAGCAGTTCTTC.

This clone was counted only a few times. V gene TRBV27 combines with J gene TRBJ1-2; 8 bases agree with TRBD1. Trimming at V came to 3 bases and at J to 2 bases, leaving 11 bases not matched to a gene. Germline values: CDR1 MNHEY, CDR2 SMNVEV (reference sequence). The CDR3 has 17 amino acids. CDR3 region: CASSLVQVTGGNYGYTF. CDR3 nucleotides: TGTGCCAGCAGTTTGGTCCAGGTCACAGGGGGGAACTATGGCTACACCTTC.

In DNA, the CDR3 is TGTGCCAGCATCTTGGACACGTCCTACGAGCAGTACTTC. Translated, it gives CASILDTSYEQYF. The chain joins TRBV11-2 to TRBJ2-7; TRBD1 might be the D (5 bases). V was trimmed by 7 bases and J by 1 base, leaving 11 bases between them. CDR3 size: 13 residues. CDR1 is SGHAT, CDR2 FQNNGV, per germline.

This clone came up a few times. This chain connects TRBV7-6 to TRBJ1-1, with D unclear. Looked up from germline, CDR1 is SGHVS and CDR2 is FNYEAQ. CDR3 size: 13 residues. V lost 3 bases to trimming and J lost 4 bases, with 9 bases between them. For the CDR3, the DNA is TGTGCCAGCAGCTTTGAACGGGGCACTGAAGCTTTCTTT. It translates to CASSFERGTEAFF.

J is TRBJ2-5 and V is TRBV7-6; D unclear. The V and J ends lost 5 bases and 2 bases respectively, with 9 bases between them. The CDR3 loop spans 13 amino acids. Germline CDR1 is SGHVS and CDR2 is FNYEAQ. The CDR3: CASSHLIQETQYF. The CDR3, as DNA: TGTGCCAGCAGCCATCTTATACAAGAGACCCAGTACTTC. The variable domain in full, with the rest retrieved from reference TRBV7-6 and TRBJ2-5, is GAGVSQSPRYKVTKRGQDVALRCDPISGHVSLYWYRQALGQGPEFLTYFNYEAQQDKSGLPNDRFSAERPEGSISTLTIQRTEQRDSAMYRCASSHLIQETQYFGPGTRLLVL.

This chain links TRBV5-1 with TRBJ2-7; 8 nucleotides align to TRBD1. The CDR3 contains 14 residues. V lost 4 bases and J lost 2; bases outside the gene matches: 5. The germline CDR1 and CDR2 sequences are SGHRS and YFSETQ. CDR3 DNA: TGCGCCAGCAGCCCCGGGACAGGAACCTACGAGCAGTACTTC. Its translation is CASSPGTGTYEQYF.